This TCR beta chain appears in the sequencing data of a study of technical replicates of blood from several donors. Profiling relied on immunoSEQ multiplex PCR, and the TCRdb table lists in-frame clones only, not all of them. The table lists 100,000 or so clones, approximately 96% of them singletons. Germline CDR1 and CDR2: MNHEY and SMNVEV (reference sequence). Deletions cut 8 bases from V and 0 bases from J, with 11 bases between. CDR3 length: 14 amino acids. The sample taken for sequencing was T cells isolated from PBMCs. The TCR sequence derives from a human donor in good health. This chain links TRBV27 with TRBJ1-5; D is ambiguous. CDR3 sequence (DNA): TGTGCCAGCGCGAACGGGTATAGCAATCAGCCCCAGCATTTT. Amino acid sequence: CASANGYSNQPQHF.